The 31 T cell receptor beta chains below come from one sample, sequenced in a study of CD8 T cells in ankylosing spondylitis. TCRdb reprocessed the 5' RACE reads with MiXCR, giving one entry per CDR3 protein. Of some 140,000 distinct CDR3 sequences in the sample, about 7% were seen once. Sequenced input: blood, either unsorted or a sorted T cell fraction (not recorded which). These receptors came from a female donor with ankylosing spondylitis or in good health (not recorded which).

In its sample, this clonotype was seen many times. CDR3 protein: CASTLWGDYGYTF. As DNA, the CDR3 is TGTGCCAGCACCTTGTGGGGGGACTATGGCTACACCTTC. V gene TRBV12-3 or TRBV12-4 combines with J gene TRBJ1-2; weak D call: TRBD1 (5 bases). V was shortened by 7 bases and J by 3 bases, with 12 bases between the two germline ends. The CDR3 runs 13 residues.

This clonotype was recorded many times. This sequence joins TRBV5-1 and TRBJ1-6, with 8 bases lining up with TRBD1. The germline CDR1 and CDR2 sequences are SGHRS and YFSETQ. V was pared by 0 bases and J by 8 bases, with 7 bases of the junction left unmatched. CDR3 length equals 16 residues. The CDR3 sequence: CASSLGGAGGYSPLHF. In DNA, the CDR3 is TGCGCCAGCAGCTTGGGCGGGGCAGGGGGCTATTCACCCCTCCACTTT.

This clonotype was found many times. The genes are TRBV5-5 and TRBJ2-7; the D gene is possibly TRBD1 (7 bases). V was cut by 0 bases and J by 4 bases, with 14 bases left in between. Per germline, CDR1 SGHKS and CDR2 YYEKEE (reference sequence). This CDR3 is built from 15 residues. The CDR3 DNA sequence: TGTGCCAGCAGCTTGGCTGACAGGGAGGTTTACGAGCAGTACTTC. It translates to CASSLADREVYEQYF.

This chain joins TRBV6-5 and TRBJ2-1, with TRBD2 identical over 11 bases. V trimming: 2 bases; J trimming: 9 bases; junction bases outside the gene matches: 6. The germline V gene encodes CDR1 MNHEY and CDR2 SVGAGI. The CDR3 loop spans 15 amino acids. This chain's CDR3 is CASSYDSGGAVEQFF. CDR3 bases: TGTGCCAGCAGTTACGATAGCGGGGGGGCCGTTGAGCAGTTCTTC.

This clonotype was detected ten times or more. The chain uses TRBV20-1 and TRBJ2-7, with D perhaps TRBD1 or TRBD2 (6 bases each). V was clipped by 3 bases and J by 0 bases, with 9 bases between them. Germline V gene lookup returns CDR1 DFQATT and CDR2 SNEGSKA (reference sequence). The CDR3 sequence is 13 residues long. CDR3 loop: CSASPGASYEQYF. Here the CDR3 DNA reads TGCAGTGCTAGCCCGGGGGCCTCCTACGAGCAGTACTTC.

This clonotype turned up a few times. The V call is TRBV7-9, the J call TRBJ1-2; perhaps TRBD1 as D (6 bases). This CDR3 contains 14 residues. CDR1 is SEHNR, CDR2 FQNEAQ, per germline (reference sequence). Trimming cost V 5 bases and J 6 bases, with 16 bases left between them. The CDR3 sequence is CASSEQGRKNGYTF. CDR3 sequence (DNA): TGTGCCAGCAGCGAACAGGGTAGGAAGAATGGCTACACCTTC.

This clonotype has at least ten counts. The rearrangement uses TRBV7-8 and TRBJ1-5; D is possibly TRBD1 (5 bases). This CDR3 has 13 residues. Trimming took 3 bases from V and 5 from J, leaving 8 bases between them. Germline loops: CDR1 SGHVS, CDR2 FQNEAQ. The CDR3 protein is CASSLATDQPQHF. CDR3 sequence (DNA): TGTGCCAGCAGCTTGGCGACAGATCAGCCCCAGCATTTT.

Comment on this clonotype: With a much larger clone just one base away, this may be a read error. This chain connects TRBV7-2 to TRBJ1-5; possibly TRBD1 for D (5 bases). The V end was cut by 5 bases, the J end by 15 bases, with 20 bases between. The germline CDR1 and CDR2 sequences are SGHTA and FQGNSA. This CDR3 is 13 amino acids long. The CDR3 is CASSLGWGSRLHF. The CDR3 bases are TGTGCCAGCAGCCTAGGCTGGGGCAGCCGTTTGCATTTT.

The chain is built from TRBV7-8 and TRBJ1-1; D unresolved. The germline V and J ends were trimmed by 0 bases and 1 base, with 6 bases remaining between them. The V gene's germline CDR1 is SGHVS and CDR2 FQNEAQ. The CDR3 runs 14 residues. Written as DNA, the CDR3 is TGTGCCAGCAGCTTAGCCTCAGCGAACACTGAAGCTTTCTTT. It translates to CASSLASANTEAFF. Full variable domain (rest looked up from reference TRBV7-8 and TRBJ1-1): GAGVSQSPRYKVAKRGQDVALRCDPISGHVSLFWYQQALGQGPEFLTYFQNEAQLDKSGLPSDRFFAERPEGSVSTLKIQRTQQEDSAVYLCASSLASANTEAFFGQGTRLTVV.

The chain carries TRBV5-8 and TRBJ2-7; tentative D call: TRBD1 (6 bases). Deletions cut 9 bases from V and 0 bases from J, with 13 bases between. The CDR3 sequence is 13 residues long. Germline CDR1 reads SGHTS; CDR2 reads YDEGEE. CDR3 sequence: CAMRPRGSYEQYF. The CDR3 DNA follows: TGTGCCATGAGGCCCAGGGGCTCCTACGAGCAGTACTTC.

The chain uses TRBV29-1 and TRBJ1-5; possibly TRBD1 for D (6 bases). Per germline, CDR1 SQVTM and CDR2 ANQGSEA. V lost 4 bases and J lost 6, with 13 bases in between. The CDR3 consists of 13 residues. The CDR3 is CSVAQGEGQPQHF. The CDR3 nucleotides are TGCAGCGTTGCACAGGGTGAGGGTCAGCCCCAGCATTTT.

Ten or more counts support this clonotype. This chain uses TRBV7-9 with TRBJ1-1, with D hard to call. The CDR3 is 15 amino acids. V lost 3 bases to trimming and J lost 1 base, with 12 bases between them. CDR1 and CDR2 (germline): SEHNR, FQNEAQ (reference sequence). This CDR3 reads CASSFLTTGNTEAFF. DNA for the CDR3: TGTGCCAGCAGCTTCCTCACGACTGGGAACACTGAAGCTTTCTTT.

This clonotype has a count of ten or more. The chain has TRBV5-1 and TRBJ1-1; D remains ambiguous. In germline, CDR1 is SGHRS, CDR2 YFSETQ. The CDR3 covers 14 residues. Trimming cost V 3 bases and J 10 bases, with 19 bases left between them. The CDR3: CASSSPPAPPGAFF. In nucleotides, the CDR3 is TGCGCCAGCAGCTCGCCTCCCGCGCCTCCCGGAGCTTTCTTT.

At least ten counts were recorded for this clonotype. The V gene is TRBV9, the J gene TRBJ2-3; TRBD2 aligns across 11 bases. V was pared by 4 bases and J by 4 bases, with 5 bases of the junction left unmatched. This CDR3 has 15 amino acids. Per germline, CDR1 SGDLS and CDR2 YYNGEE. This CDR3 reads CASSNSGGAPDTQYF. The CDR3 region has the DNA TGTGCCAGCAGCAATAGCGGGGGGGCTCCAGATACGCAGTATTTT.

On this clonotype: The junction differs from germline at one of its ends, possibly a read error. The rearrangement links TRBV11-2 to TRBJ2-1; D not resolved. CDR3 length: 14 residues. CDR1 and CDR2 (germline): SGHAT, FQNNGV. CDR3 sequence: CANSLYRADNEQFF. In nucleotides, the CDR3 is TGTGCCAACAGCCTCTATAGAGCCGACAATGAGCAGTTCTTC. Supplemented by reference TRBV11-2 and TRBJ2-1, the full variable domain reads EAGVAQSPRYKIIEKRQSVAFWCNPISGHATLYWYQQILGQGPKLLIQFQNNGVVDDSQLPKDRFSAERLKGVDSTLKIQPAKLEDSAVYLCANSLYRADNEQFFGPGTRLTVL.

This clonotype occurred many times. The chain combines TRBV11-2 with TRBJ2-3; tentatively, D is TRBD2 (5 bases). This CDR3 region has 13 residues. Germline CDR1 reads SGHAT; CDR2 reads FQNNGV. V was shortened by 1 base and J by 6 bases, with 8 bases between the two germline ends. Written as DNA, the CDR3 is TGTGCCAGCAGCTTAGTGAGGGCGGATACGCAGTATTTT. Translating gives CASSLVRADTQYF.

In its sample, this clonotype was seen many times. V is TRBV5-1 and J is TRBJ1-2; TRBD1 matches 9 bases. Trimming at V came to 4 bases and at J to 3 bases, leaving 4 bases not matched to a gene. The CDR3 extends over 14 amino acids. Per the germline V gene, CDR1 is SGHRS and CDR2 is YFSETQ. CDR3 sequence (DNA): TGCGCCAGCAGCGAGGACAGGGGCCACTATGGCTACACCTTC. Protein product: CASSEDRGHYGYTF.

This clonotype was recorded at least ten times. The V gene is TRBV6-2 or TRBV6-3, the J gene TRBJ1-5, with D maybe TRBD1 (6 bases). The CDR3 extends over 15 amino acids. V lost 5 bases and J lost 0, with 11 bases in between. Germline values: CDR1 MNHEY, CDR2 SVGEGT. Written as DNA, the CDR3 is TGTGCCAGCAGTCCCGACAGGATTAGCAATCAGCCCCAGCATTTT. This encodes CASSPDRISNQPQHF.

This clonotype has just a few counts. The rearrangement joins TRBV28 to TRBJ2-2; D not certain. The length of the CDR3 is 16 residues. Per the germline V gene, CDR1 is MDHEN and CDR2 is SYDVKM. Trimming removed 2 bases at V and 1 base at J, with 11 bases between. The CDR3 DNA reads as TGTGCCAGCAGTTTAGTTCTTGGTTTGAACACCGGGGAGCTGTTTTTT. Its translation is CASSLVLGLNTGELFF.

The chain uses TRBV6-2 or TRBV6-3 and TRBJ2-5; 10 nucleotides align to TRBD1. The CDR3 has 16 residues. With V trimmed by 5 bases and J by 4 bases, 10 bases remained unmatched. CDR1 and CDR2 from the germline V gene are MNHEY and SVGEGT. Here the CDR3 reads CASSTSRRDRGETQYF. In DNA, the CDR3 is TGTGCCAGCAGTACATCGAGACGGGACAGGGGAGAGACCCAGTACTTC.

V gene TRBV7-2 combines with J gene TRBJ1-4, with D possibly TRBD1 on 5 matching bases. V was clipped by 9 bases and J by 0 bases, with 11 bases between them. This CDR3 comprises 14 residues. The germline V gene encodes CDR1 SGHTA and CDR2 FQGNSA. The CDR3 loop reads CASQGFATNEKLFF. In DNA form, the CDR3 reads TGTGCCAGTCAGGGTTTTGCAACTAATGAAAAACTGTTTTTT.

This clonotype was detected many times. V gene TRBV11-1 combines with J gene TRBJ2-7; D remains ambiguous. The CDR3 loop spans 15 amino acids. Deletions cut 1 base from V and 1 base from J, with 11 bases between. Germline V gives CDR1 SGHAT, CDR2 FQDESV (reference sequence). The CDR3 protein is CASSLETYPSYEQYF. Here the CDR3 DNA reads TGTGCCAGCAGCTTAGAGACCTACCCATCCTACGAGCAGTACTTC. The full variable domain, in which reference TRBV11-1 and TRBJ2-7 provide the parts outside the CDR3, is EAEVAQSPRYKITEKSQAVAFWCDPISGHATLYWYRQILGQGPELLVQFQDESVVDDSQLPKDRFSAERLKGVDSTLKIQPAELGDSAMYLCASSLETYPSYEQYFGPGTRLTVT.

This clonotype was counted ten times or more. The chain carries TRBV3-1 and TRBJ1-5; D unresolved. The CDR3 sequence is 13 residues long. The germline CDR1 and CDR2 sequences are LGHDT and YNNKEL (reference sequence). V was trimmed by 3 bases and J by 2 bases, leaving 5 bases between them. CDR3 amino acids: CASSQGRNQPQHF. The CDR3, as DNA: TGTGCCAGCAGCCAGGGCCGCAATCAGCCCCAGCATTTT.

There are many counts of this clonotype. The V call is TRBV5-1, the J call TRBJ2-1; D unresolved. CDR3 size: 13 residues. Trimming pared 4 bases from V and 6 bases from J, leaving 11 bases between. Per the germline V gene, CDR1 is SGHRS and CDR2 is YFSETQ. CDR3 protein: CASSRASSNEQFF. CDR3 sequence (DNA): TGCGCCAGCAGCCGGGCCAGTTCCAATGAGCAGTTCTTC.

This clonotype came up many times. This sequence joins TRBV7-3 and TRBJ2-2; D possibly corresponds to TRBD1 (6 bases). Germline lookup yields CDR1 SGHTA and CDR2 FQGTGA. V was pared by 1 base and J by 2 bases, with 8 bases between. The CDR3 covers 15 residues. CDR3 sequence: CASSLKQGNTGELFF. The DNA for the CDR3 is TGTGCCAGCAGCTTAAAACAGGGAAACACCGGGGAGCTGTTTTTT.

There are many counts of this clonotype. The V gene is TRBV20-1, the J gene TRBJ2-4; D is unclear. Germline loops: CDR1 DFQATT, CDR2 SNEGSKA (reference sequence). This CDR3 has 13 amino acids. V lost 3 bases to trimming and J lost 0 bases, with 6 bases between them. The CDR3 DNA sequence: TGCAGTGCTAGTGCATCAGCCAAAAACATTCAGTACTTC. It codes for CSASASAKNIQYF.

This clonotype has at least ten counts. The chain combines TRBV6-5 with TRBJ1-6, with D unresolved. Deletions cut 2 bases from V and 7 bases from J, with 9 bases between. CDR1 MNHEY and CDR2 SVGAGI come from the germline V gene. The CDR3 spans 14 residues. This CDR3 reads CASSYEVTNSPLHF. CDR3 DNA sequence: TGTGCCAGCAGTTACGAAGTGACCAATTCACCCCTCCACTTT.

J is TRBJ1-2 and V is TRBV19; TRBD1 aligns across 9 bases. The CDR3 is 15 amino acids. Germline CDR1 LNHDA, CDR2 SQIVND (reference sequence). The J segment lost 7 bases and the V segment lost 5 bases, leaving 11 bases of the junction unmatched. CDR3 nucleotides: TGTGCCAGTAGTCCGAGGGACAGGGAGAGGTTTGGCTACACCTTC. It specifies CASSPRDRERFGYTF.

This clonotype was found many times. This rearrangement joins TRBV10-3 to TRBJ2-7; D is unclear. Trimming took 3 bases from V and 5 from J, leaving 14 bases between them. Germline V lookup: CDR1 ENHRY, CDR2 SYGVKD. This CDR3 has 14 residues. This chain's CDR3 is CAISEGQVSHEQYF. The CDR3 coding sequence is TGTGCCATCAGTGAAGGTCAGGTTTCTCACGAGCAGTACTTC.

This clonotype was recorded many times. The V and J genes are TRBV5-5 and TRBJ1-2, with a tentative D call TRBD1 (5 bases). CDR3 size: 15 residues. Germline CDR1 and CDR2: SGHKS and YYEKEE (reference sequence). Trimming shortened V by 0 bases and J by 2 bases, and 11 bases separated the two germline ends. CDR3 in amino acids: CASSLVRDVNYGYTF. CDR3 bases: TGTGCCAGCAGCTTGGTCCGGGACGTCAACTATGGCTACACCTTC.

This clonotype has a single count. J is TRBJ2-7 and V is TRBV30; D gene unclear. Deletions cut 4 bases from V and 7 bases from J, with 11 bases between. The CDR3 runs 11 residues. CDR1 is GTSNPN and CDR2 is SVGIG in the germline V gene (reference sequence). CDR3 nucleotide sequence: TGTGCCTGGACCGTAGGTTGGGAGCAGTACTTC. Residues: CAWTVGWEQYF.